Following are 10 T cell receptor beta chains from one sample sequenced in a study of T cells in women clearing cervical HPV infection. Assay: immunoSEQ multiplex PCR; the TCRdb copy retains only in-frame clones and omits some. Across tens of thousands of clones, the top ten clones capture 3.1% of the sample. Sequencing was performed on blood buffy coat. Every receptor here comes from a woman aged 18 to 75 with a cervical HPV16 infection that either progressed to CIN3+ or cleared (not recorded which).

Turning to this clone: The read finishes 3 residues shy of the CDR3 end, and the germline J gene is used to complete it. The chain couples TRBV13 to TRBJ2-7; the D is unclear. The CDR3 has 18 residues. V lost 3 bases to trimming and J lost 2 bases, with 23 bases between them. The germline V gene has CDR1 PRHDT and CDR2 FYEKMQ (reference sequence). This CDR3 is CASSLGRQTLTKTYEQYF. The sequenced CDR3 bases are TGTGCCAGCAGCTTGGGCAGGCAGACCCTCACAAAAACCTACGAG.

Worth noting for this clone: Read coverage stops 3 residues before the CDR3 terminus; the germline J gene supplies the remainder. This chain links TRBV7-8 with TRBJ2-5, with a tentative D call TRBD2 (5 bases). Germline CDR1 reads SGHVS; CDR2 reads FQNEAQ. Deletions cut 5 bases from V and 5 bases from J, with 15 bases between. The CDR3 runs to 14 residues. CDR3 region: CASSRRRLPETQYF. CDR3 DNA (partial): TGTGCCAGCAGCAGGAGGAGACTACCGGAGACC.

Comment on this clone: The observed sequence ends 3 residues before the CDR3 terminus, with the missing tail filled in from the germline J gene. The chain uses TRBV5-8 and TRBJ2-7; D gene uncertain. Germline-derived CDR1 and CDR2 are SGHTS and YDEGEE. V lost 0 bases to trimming and J lost 2 bases, with 6 bases between them. The CDR3 is 13 amino acids. The CDR3 loop reads CASSLEAPYEQYF. The CDR3 DNA, read in part, is TGTGCCAGCAGCTTGGAGGCACCCTACGAG. Looking up the rest from reference TRBV5-8 and TRBJ2-7 gives the full variable domain: EAGVTQSPTHLIKTRGQQATLRCSPISGHTSVYWYQQALGLGLQFLLWYDEGEERNRGNFPPRFSGRQFPNYSSELNVNALELEDSALYLCASSLEAPYEQYFGPGTRLTVT.

This clone shows up as medium-sized by frequency. The read gets to within 3 residues of the CDR3 end, and the germline J gene fills in the rest. The chain carries TRBV2 and TRBJ2-3; D unclear. The length of the CDR3 is 14 residues. V lost 6 bases and J lost 1, with 11 bases in between. Germline V CDR1 and CDR2: SNHLY, FYNNEI. The CDR3 DNA, read in part, is TGTGCCAGCAGCGTACAACCCCGCACAGATACG. Its translation is CASSVQPRTDT. The whole CDR3 region reads CASSVQPRTDTQYF. The full variable domain, in which reference TRBV2 and TRBJ2-3 provide the parts outside the CDR3, is EPEVTQTPSHQVTQMGQEVILRCVPISNHLYFYWYRQILGQKVEFLVSFYNNEISEKSEIFDDQFSVERPDGSNFTLKIRSTKLEDSAMYFCASSVQPRTDTQYFGPGTRLTVL.

As regards this clone: The CDR3 end lies 3 residues beyond the end of the read and is filled in from the germline J gene. This rearrangement joins TRBV18 to TRBJ2-2; D not resolved. CDR1 and CDR2 (germline): KGHSH, LQKENI. CDR3 size: 14 residues. CDR3 sequence: CASSFLRKNEKLFF. CDR3 DNA, as far as it was read: TGTGCCAGCTCATTCCTTAGAAAGAATGAAAAG.

About this clone itself: The CDR3 goes on 3 residues after the read ends, and that part is filled in from the germline J gene. The chain carries TRBV18 and TRBJ2-3, with 9 bases aligning to TRBD1. Germline CDR1 is KGHSH and CDR2 is LQKENI. This CDR3 spans 14 amino acids. The CDR3 spells CASSPGTGRETQYF. CDR3 DNA, as far as it was read: TGTGCCAGCTCACCCGGGACAGGGAGGGAGACG.

In the case of this clone: Coverage ceases 3 residues before the CDR3 finishes, and the germline J gene fills in the end. V is TRBV4-1 and J is TRBJ2-3; D call uncertain. The germline CDR1 and CDR2 sequences are MGHRA and YSYEKL. The CDR3 is 13 amino acids. Deletions cut 0 bases from V and 6 bases from J, with 7 bases between. CDR3 amino acids: CASSQEAGDTQYF. The covered CDR3 bases are TGCGCCAGCAGCCAAGAGGCCGGGGATACG.

As to this clone: The read terminates 3 residues before the CDR3 end, so the remaining end is supplied by the germline J gene. The J gene is TRBJ2-2, the V gene TRBV12-3 or TRBV12-4; 9 bases are shared with TRBD1. V dropped 6 bases and J dropped 4; count of bases not matched to a gene: 3. The CDR3 is 14 residues long. This CDR3 reads CASRPTGGTGELFF. The DNA read from the CDR3 is TGTGCCAGCAGGCCGACAGGGGGCACCGGGGAG.

As regards this clone: The CDR3 goes on 3 residues after the read ends, and that part is filled in from the germline J gene. The chain employs TRBV19 and TRBJ2-1; D ambiguous. V dropped 2 bases and J dropped 8 bases, with 7 bases sitting between them. CDR3 length: 12 residues. Per germline, CDR1 LNHDA and CDR2 SQIVND (reference sequence). The sequenced CDR3 bases are TGTGCCAGTAGTATAACAACAGATGAG. Its translation: CASSITTDE. The entire CDR3 sequence reads CASSITTDEQFF.

The sequenced CDR3 bases are TGTGCCAGCAGTGAACTCGGACATTATCAGCCC. Translating it yields CASSELGHYQP. The whole CDR3 region reads CASSELGHYQPQHF. The chain recombines TRBV6-1 with TRBJ1-5; D perhaps matches TRBD1 (5 bases). The CDR3 goes on 3 residues after the read ends, and that part is filled in from the germline J gene. V dropped 2 bases and J dropped 5 bases, with 10 bases sitting between them. CDR1 MNHNS and CDR2 SASEGT come from the germline V gene. The CDR3 sequence is 14 residues long.